This record concerns one T cell receptor beta chain sequence. J lost 8 bases, V lost 4 bases, and 7 bases had no gene match. CDR3 size: 14 residues. Germline CDR1 reads SGDLS; CDR2 reads YYNGEE. This record belongs to a study of blood T cell repertoires in COVID-19. TCRdb's table, derived via immunoSEQ multiplex PCR, lists solely in-frame clones and lacks some. There are 200,000 to 300,000 clones in the sample; around 88% occur only once, and about 3.1% lies in the top ten. The chain has TRBV9 and TRBJ1-2, with 11 bases identical to TRBD1. The receptor was derived from a woman aged 30 to 39 who had recovered from COVID-19. What was sequenced was peripheral blood. The CDR3 is CASSPGQGARGYTF. The CDR3 coding sequence is TGTGCCAGCAGCCCAGGACAGGGGGCGAGAGGCTACACCTTC.